This passage covers 29 T cell receptor beta chains from one sample sequenced in a study of cytomegalovirus exposure and HLA in healthy donors. A multiplex PCR was run with 60 Vbeta primers and 13 Jbeta primers. Clones were sequenced by immunoSEQ multiplex PCR, and TCRdb holds only the in-frame ones, with some missing. The sample carries a few hundred thousand clones, about 86% recorded once. Source material: PBMCs. These receptors were collected from a woman aged 55-69 years in good health and CMV-seropositive.

This chain connects TRBV9 to TRBJ1-2; D remains ambiguous. The germline CDR1 and CDR2 sequences are SGDLS and YYNGEE. CDR3 length: 15 residues. V lost 4 bases and J lost 1, with 14 bases in between. The CDR3 region is CASSPIRSFNYGYTF. CDR3 nucleotide sequence: TGTGCCAGCAGCCCTATACGGTCGTTTAACTATGGCTACACCTTC.

The chain recombines TRBV11-2 with TRBJ2-1, with D possibly being TRBD1 (5 bases). CDR3 length: 15 amino acids. Deletions cut 3 bases from V and 3 bases from J, with 12 bases between. The germline V gene has CDR1 SGHAT and CDR2 FQNNGV. In DNA form, the CDR3 reads TGTGCCAGCAGCTTGTACGGAGACAGCTACAATGAGCAGTTCTTC. It translates to CASSLYGDSYNEQFF.

V is TRBV9 and J is TRBJ2-1; D unclear. V lost 0 bases, J lost 0 bases, and 10 bases lay in between. The germline V gene has CDR1 SGDLS and CDR2 YYNGEE. This CDR3 is built from 16 residues. CDR3 in DNA: TGTGCCAGCAGCGTAGCTGCCGGTCGCTCCTACAATGAGCAGTTCTTC. It encodes CASSVAAGRSYNEQFF. The full variable domain, rest sourced from reference TRBV9 and TRBJ2-1, is DSGVTQTPKHLITATGQRVTLRCSPRSGDLSVYWYQQSLDQGLQFLIQYYNGEERAKGNILERFSAQQFPDLHSELNLSSLELGDSALYFCASSVAAGRSYNEQFFGPGTRLTVL.

The chain uses TRBV7-8 and TRBJ2-7; 7 bases map to TRBD2. V trimming: 1 base; J trimming: 1 base; junction bases outside the gene matches: 7. CDR3 size: 16 residues. Germline V gene lookup returns CDR1 SGHVS and CDR2 FQNEAQ. The CDR3 protein is CASSLEALAGSYEQYF. CDR3 sequence (DNA): TGTGCCAGCAGCTTAGAGGCTTTAGCGGGTTCCTACGAGCAGTACTTC.

The CDR3 DNA sequence: TGCGCCAGCAGCCCCGGGAGAGGACAGGGAGCGAGAAACATTCAGTACTTC. This codes for CASSPGRGQGARNIQYF. The genes are TRBV5-1 and TRBJ2-4; 8 nucleotides match TRBD1. This CDR3 contains 17 residues. Germline loops: CDR1 SGHRS, CDR2 YFSETQ. V shed 4 bases and J 6 bases; nucleotides not matched to a gene: 15.

The chain is built from TRBV19 and TRBJ1-1, with 9 bases that match TRBD1. Germline CDR1 reads LNHDA; CDR2 reads SQIVND (reference sequence). Unmatched junction bases numbered 5, after V lost 7 bases and J lost 5 bases. The CDR3 covers 13 residues. CDR3 amino acids: CASTYRGLTEAFF. The DNA for the CDR3 is TGTGCCAGTACCTACAGGGGGCTTACTGAAGCTTTCTTT.

This clone was picked up a small number of times. This chain uses TRBV29-1 with TRBJ1-2; 7 bases are shared with TRBD1. Germline V gene sequence: CDR1 SQVTM, CDR2 ANQGSEA. V shed 5 bases, J shed 4 bases, and the junction held 10 bases outside the gene matches. The CDR3 length is 14 residues. In DNA form, the CDR3 reads TGCAGCGTTAAACGGGACAGAAGTCGCTATGGCTACACCTTC. It is translated as CSVKRDRSRYGYTF. The full variable domain, completed using reference TRBV29-1 and TRBJ1-2, is SAVISQKPSRDICQRGTSLTIQCQVDSQVTMMFWYRQQPGQSLTLIATANQGSEATYESGFVIDKFPISRPNLTFSTLTVSNMSPEDSSIYLCSVKRDRSRYGYTFGSGTRLTVV.

The CDR3 DNA follows: TGTGCCAGCAGCGCAGCGGGGTTCTCCTACAATGAGCAGTTCTTC. The encoded protein is CASSAAGFSYNEQFF. The rearrangement uses TRBV2 and TRBJ2-1; 7 positions match TRBD2. In germline, CDR1 is SNHLY, CDR2 FYNNEI. The CDR3 runs 15 residues. The V and J ends lost 6 bases and 0 bases, in that order; junction bases with no gene match: 5.

The rearrangement joins TRBV5-1 to TRBJ2-1; 11 bases map to TRBD2. Germline V gene data show CDR1 as SGHRS and CDR2 as YFSETQ. The CDR3 consists of 16 residues. V lost 2 bases, J lost 5 bases, and 6 bases stayed unmatched. The CDR3 region has the DNA TGCGCCAGCAGCTTCTTTACTAGCGGGAGTGACAATGAGCAGTTCTTC. Its translation: CASSFFTSGSDNEQFF.

The chain employs TRBV30 and TRBJ2-3, with TRBD2 matching 12 bases. CDR1 is GTSNPN, CDR2 SVGIG, per germline (reference sequence). V shed 2 bases, J shed 7 bases, and the junction held 10 bases outside the gene matches. This CDR3 has 16 residues. CDR3 sequence (DNA): TGTGCCTGGAGTCCCGGGACTAGCGGGCCGAGGAATACGCAGTATTTT. This translates into CAWSPGTSGPRNTQYF.

The chain employs TRBV11-2 and TRBJ2-7; D uncertain. Per the germline V gene, CDR1 is SGHAT and CDR2 is FQNNGV. Trimming took 2 bases from V and 3 from J, leaving 2 bases between them. The CDR3 spans 11 residues. The CDR3 coding sequence is TGTGCCAGCAGCTTACTCTACGAGCAGTACTTC. This gives the protein CASSLLYEQYF.

The rearrangement joins TRBV4-2 to TRBJ1-2; D may be TRBD1 (6 bases). CDR3 length: 14 residues. In germline, CDR1 is LGHNA, CDR2 YNFKEQ. Trimming stripped 5 bases from V and 4 bases from J, with 14 bases between. CDR3 residues: CASSVGGASYGYTF. The CDR3 coding sequence is TGTGCCAGCAGCGTAGGGGGGGCCAGCTATGGCTACACCTTC.

This clone was counted only a few times. The chain is built from TRBV29-1 and TRBJ2-7; D is unresolved. Between the trimmed V and J ends, which lost 6 bases and 2 bases, there was a span of 20 bases. CDR3 length: 15 amino acids. The V gene's germline CDR1 is SQVTM and CDR2 ANQGSEA. The CDR3 nucleotides are TGCAGCGTCACGGTACCAACTCCCCGGGCCTACGAGCAGTACTTC. This encodes CSVTVPTPRAYEQYF.

Of note for this clone: An end of the junction does not agree with germline; a read error may underlie this. The chain employs TRBV2 and TRBJ1-1; D is undetermined. Germline V gene lookup returns CDR1 SNHLY and CDR2 FYNNEI. This CDR3 comprises 11 residues. The CDR3: CASSQALEAFF. The CDR3 bases are TGTGCCAGCAGTCAAGCCCTAGAAGCTTTCTTT.

This rearrangement joins TRBV28 to TRBJ1-5; D remains ambiguous. This CDR3 comprises 16 residues. The V and J ends lost 1 base and 2 bases respectively, with 12 bases between them. Germline V gives CDR1 MDHEN, CDR2 SYDVKM. CDR3: CASSLLFVSGNQPQHF. In DNA, the CDR3 is TGTGCCAGCAGTTTATTATTTGTATCCGGCAATCAGCCCCAGCATTTT.

The V and J genes are TRBV6-5 and TRBJ1-6; D is uncertain. Between the trimmed V and J ends, which lost 2 bases and 10 bases, there was a span of 6 bases. CDR1 is MNHEY and CDR2 is SVGAGI in the germline V gene. This CDR3 spans 12 amino acids. CDR3 DNA sequence: TGTGCCAGCAGTTACCTGGGCTCACCCCTCCACTTT. This gives the protein CASSYLGSPLHF.

The rearrangement links TRBV10-2 to TRBJ2-7, with 9 nucleotides matching TRBD2. V was clipped by 7 bases and J by 0 bases; unmatched bases: 4. Germline V gives CDR1 WSHSY, CDR2 SAAADI. The CDR3 is 14 amino acids. CDR3 sequence reads: CASNPAGGSYEQYF. Here the CDR3 DNA reads TGCGCCAGCAACCCAGCGGGAGGCTCCTACGAGCAGTACTTC.

The chain recombines TRBV7-9 with TRBJ2-1, with 8 bases aligning to TRBD2. Trimming cost V 5 bases and J 1 base; bases outside gene matches: 4. Germline V lookup: CDR1 SEHNR, CDR2 FQNEAQ (reference sequence). The CDR3 totals 15 residues. The CDR3 DNA reads TGTGCCAGCAGCCAGGGACTAGTGTCCTACAATGAGCAGTTCTTC. Translated, it gives CASSQGLVSYNEQFF.

This rearrangement joins TRBV18 to TRBJ2-2; D gene unclear. In germline, CDR1 is KGHSH, CDR2 LQKENI. V was trimmed by 2 bases and J by 4 bases, leaving 11 bases between them. The CDR3 totals 15 residues. The CDR3 protein is CASSPTQAITGELFF. The CDR3 DNA is TGTGCCAGCTCACCAACGCAGGCAATCACCGGGGAGCTGTTTTTT.

The chain is built from TRBV7-9 and TRBJ2-2; tentatively, D is TRBD2 (5 bases). CDR3 length: 17 residues. CDR1 and CDR2 from the germline V gene are SEHNR and FQNEAQ (reference sequence). V was clipped by 8 bases and J by 3 bases, with 22 bases between them. The CDR3, as DNA: TGTGCCAGCGCCCTGGGCGCCCACGGACTTCACACCGGGGAGCTGTTTTTT. It codes for CASALGAHGLHTGELFF.

The count of this clone is one. The chain links TRBV6-6 to TRBJ1-1; 7 nucleotides line up with TRBD1. J was trimmed by 0 bases and V by 8 bases; bases with no gene match: 6. Germline V CDR1 and CDR2: MNHNY, SVGAGI (reference sequence). CDR3 length: 14 amino acids. The CDR3 is CASVAGTVNTEAFF. CDR3 nucleotides: TGTGCCAGCGTCGCCGGGACAGTGAACACTGAAGCTTTCTTT.

CDR3 sequence (DNA): TGTGCCAGCAGTGCCCGACTAGCGGGAGGCCGTGGTGCCACAGATACGCAGTATTTT. Its protein product is CASSARLAGGRGATDTQYF. V and J are TRBV6-1 and TRBJ2-3, with 13 nucleotides matching TRBD2. This CDR3 has 19 amino acids. Germline CDR1 reads MNHNS; CDR2 reads SASEGT. Trimming at V came to 4 bases and at J to 2 bases, leaving 12 bases not matched to a gene.

V is TRBV11-2 and J is TRBJ1-2; D is unresolved. V shed 5 bases and J shed 0 bases, with 13 bases lying between them. CDR3 size: 15 residues. Germline CDR1 SGHAT, CDR2 FQNNGV. CDR3 region: CASSPSETSNYGYTF. In nucleotides, the CDR3 is TGTGCCAGCAGCCCCTCGGAGACCTCTAACTATGGCTACACCTTC.

This clone was detected a few times. This sequence joins TRBV15 and TRBJ1-5, with unresolved D. The CDR3 consists of 13 residues. Germline assignment: CDR1 LNHNV and CDR2 YYDKDF (reference sequence). Trimming removed 1 base at V and 7 bases at J, with 8 bases between. DNA of the CDR3: TGTGCCACCAGCAGAGGAGGGCCCCAGCCCCAGCATTTT. Protein: CATSRGGPQPQHF.

The chain carries TRBV15 and TRBJ2-1; 11 nucleotides agree with TRBD2. This CDR3 spans 17 amino acids. The germline gives CDR1 LNHNV, CDR2 YYDKDF (reference sequence). V trimming: 0 bases; J trimming: 6 bases; junction bases outside the gene matches: 7. The CDR3 protein is CATSRDLAGGLSNEQFF. The CDR3 coding sequence is TGTGCCACCAGCAGAGATCTAGCGGGAGGACTCAGCAATGAGCAGTTCTTC.

This clone came up a few times. The V call is TRBV18, the J call TRBJ2-7, with 8 bases matching TRBD2. The germline gives CDR1 KGHSH, CDR2 LQKENI. V was pared by 3 bases and J by 4 bases, with 2 bases of the junction left unmatched. This CDR3 is built from 13 residues. CDR3: CASSPPSGYEQYF. CDR3 nucleotide sequence: TGTGCCAGCTCACCCCCTAGCGGGTACGAGCAGTACTTC. The whole variable domain, filled in from reference TRBV18 and TRBJ2-7, reads NAGVMQNPRHLVRRRGQEARLRCSPMKGHSHVYWYRQLPEEGLKFMVYLQKENIIDESGMPKERFSAEFPKEGPSILRIQQVVRGDSAAYFCASSPPSGYEQYFGPGTRLTVT.

The chain employs TRBV7-9 and TRBJ2-1, with D possibly TRBD2 on 7 matching bases. The CDR3 sequence is 15 residues long. Germline CDR1 SEHNR, CDR2 FQNEAQ (reference sequence). Trimming stripped 8 bases from V and 0 bases from J, with 14 bases between. DNA of the CDR3: TGTGCCAGCCGGGGGGCGAAGAGCTCCTACAATGAGCAGTTCTTC. As protein: CASRGAKSSYNEQFF. Variable domain in full (rest from reference TRBV7-9 and TRBJ2-1): DTGVSQNPRHKITKRGQNVTFRCDPISEHNRLYWYRQTLGQGPEFLTYFQNEAQLEKSRLLSDRFSAERPKGSFSTLEIQRTEQGDSAMYLCASRGAKSSYNEQFFGPGTRLTVL.

This clone was found a few times. This sequence joins TRBV9 and TRBJ1-2; TRBD1 aligns across 10 bases. CDR1 SGDLS and CDR2 YYNGEE come from the germline V gene. CDR3 length: 18 amino acids. V shed 4 bases and J 1 base; nucleotides not matched to a gene: 13. Here the CDR3 DNA reads TGTGCCAGCAGCCCATTCGACGGGACAGGGGCCATTAACTATGGCTACACCTTC. It translates to CASSPFDGTGAINYGYTF.

The rearrangement joins TRBV6-1 to TRBJ2-5; D unclear. The germline gives CDR1 MNHNS, CDR2 SASEGT. The CDR3 is made up of 12 amino acids. Trimming removed 2 bases at V and 3 bases at J, with 4 bases between. Here the CDR3 DNA reads TGTGCCAGCAGTGAACGTGAAGAGACCCAGTACTTC. Protein product: CASSEREETQYF.